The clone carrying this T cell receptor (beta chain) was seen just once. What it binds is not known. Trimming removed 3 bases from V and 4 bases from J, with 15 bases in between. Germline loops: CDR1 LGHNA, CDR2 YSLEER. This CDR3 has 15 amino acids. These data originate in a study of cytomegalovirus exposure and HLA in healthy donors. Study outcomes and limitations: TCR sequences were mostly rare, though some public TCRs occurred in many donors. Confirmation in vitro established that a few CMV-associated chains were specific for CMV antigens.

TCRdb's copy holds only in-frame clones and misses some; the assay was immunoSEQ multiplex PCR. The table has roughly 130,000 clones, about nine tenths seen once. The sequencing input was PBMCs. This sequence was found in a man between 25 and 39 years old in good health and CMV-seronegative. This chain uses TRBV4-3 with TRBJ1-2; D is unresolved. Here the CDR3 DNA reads TGCGCCAGCAGCCAGGACCTTCGGGGTATCTATGGCTACACCTTC. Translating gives CASSQDLRGIYGYTF.